One and the same sample provided the 19 T cell receptor beta chains below, sequenced in a study of T cells of healthy individuals. TCRdb recomputed calls from the 5' RACE reads with MiXCR, one row per CDR3 protein. Among 40,000 to 65,000 distinct CDR3 sequences listed, roughly 15% were seen once. The receptor set was obtained from a human donor in good health.

The table lists this clonotype with many counts. The rearrangement uses TRBV19 and TRBJ1-2; perhaps TRBD1 as D (6 bases). V was pared by 5 bases and J by 0 bases, with 16 bases between. Germline V gives CDR1 LNHDA, CDR2 SQIVND (reference sequence). The CDR3 is 16 amino acids. The CDR3 spells CASSPKRDIANYGYTF. The DNA for the CDR3 is TGTGCCAGTAGTCCGAAGAGGGACATTGCTAACTATGGCTACACCTTC.

The V and J genes are TRBV7-8 and TRBJ1-1; no clear D gene. The CDR3 totals 14 residues. Trimming cost V 1 base and J 9 bases, with 15 bases left between them. Germline assignment: CDR1 SGHVS and CDR2 FQNEAQ. The CDR3: CASSLGLAQTQAFF. In DNA, the CDR3 is TGTGCCAGCAGCTTAGGCCTGGCGCAGACCCAAGCTTTCTTT.

The table lists this clonotype with many counts. The CDR3 bases are TGTGCCAGCAGTTCCCTATGGACAGGTTCCTACAATGAGCAGTTCTTC. Its translation is CASSSLWTGSYNEQFF. The chain joins TRBV7-8 to TRBJ2-1, with 7 bases lining up with TRBD1. Germline V CDR1 and CDR2: SGHVS, FQNEAQ. The CDR3 is 16 residues long. Losses at the gene ends were 6 bases for V and 1 base for J; bases not matched to a gene: 9.

The V and J genes are TRBV19 and TRBJ2-7, with 11 bases identical to TRBD1. The trim removed 5 bases at V and 8 bases at J, leaving 8 bases unmatched. Germline CDR1 and CDR2: LNHDA and SQIVND (reference sequence). This CDR3 is 14 amino acids long. The CDR3 loop reads CASSRGQGAFKQYF. The CDR3 coding sequence is TGTGCCAGTAGTCGCGGACAGGGGGCATTCAAGCAGTACTTC.

This clonotype has more than one count but fewer than ten. This chain joins TRBV29-1 and TRBJ2-3; 9 bases align to TRBD1. Germline-derived CDR1 and CDR2 are SQVTM and ANQGSEA. Unmatched junction bases numbered 8, after V lost 7 bases and J lost 3 bases. This CDR3 comprises 14 residues. The CDR3 reads CSAWGQGVTDTQYF. DNA of the CDR3: TGCAGCGCCTGGGGACAGGGTGTAACAGATACGCAGTATTTT.

This clonotype was seen repeatedly, ten times or more. This chain links TRBV5-1 with TRBJ2-2; TRBD1 aligns across 7 bases. The germline V gene encodes CDR1 SGHRS and CDR2 YFSETQ. There are 14 residues in the CDR3. The junction had 7 bases not matched to a gene; V was cut back by 4 bases and J by 7 bases. The CDR3 coding sequence is TGCGCCAGCAGCCGGGACAGCTCCATCGGGGAGCTGTTTTTT. It yields the protein CASSRDSSIGELFF. The whole variable domain, filled in from reference TRBV5-1 and TRBJ2-2, reads KAGVTQTPRYLIKTRGQQVTLSCSPISGHRSVSWYQQTPGQGLQFLFEYFSETQRNKGNFPGRFSGRQFSNSRSEMNVSTLELGDSALYLCASSRDSSIGELFFGEGSRLTVL.

This chain joins TRBV5-1 and TRBJ2-1, with D perhaps matching TRBD2 (5 bases). CDR1 and CDR2 (germline): SGHRS, YFSETQ. Trimming shortened V by 2 bases and J by 5 bases, and 11 bases separated the two germline ends. This CDR3 comprises 14 residues. In DNA, the CDR3 is TGCGCCAGCAGCTTAAAACTAGTTGACAATGAGCAGTTCTTC. Encoded protein: CASSLKLVDNEQFF. The variable domain in full, completed from reference TRBV5-1 and TRBJ2-1, reads KAGVTQTPRYLIKTRGQQVTLSCSPISGHRSVSWYQQTPGQGLQFLFEYFSETQRNKGNFPGRFSGRQFSNSRSEMNVSTLELGDSALYLCASSLKLVDNEQFFGPGTRLTVL.

This clonotype was seen many times. The genes are TRBV14 and TRBJ2-7, with no clear D. The V and J ends lost 1 base and 0 bases respectively, with 13 bases between them. This CDR3 comprises 16 residues. Germline V CDR1 and CDR2: SGHDN, FVKESK. The CDR3 sequence is CASSQGSGSTSYEQYF. In DNA form, the CDR3 reads TGTGCCAGCAGCCAAGGTTCAGGCAGTACCTCCTACGAGCAGTACTTC.

The sample holds many counts of this clonotype. The CDR3 protein is CASSDRGGQFF. The CDR3 region has the DNA TGTGCCAGCAGCGACCGGGGGGGGCAGTTCTTC. The genes are TRBV5-6 and TRBJ2-1; 8 bases fit TRBD2. The trim removed 4 bases at V and 12 bases at J, leaving 3 bases unmatched. The germline V gene encodes CDR1 SGHDT and CDR2 YYEEEE. The CDR3 spans 11 residues.

The chain couples TRBV6-5 to TRBJ2-7, with D tentatively TRBD1 (5 bases). Trimming shortened V by 6 bases and J by 6 bases, and 12 bases separated the two germline ends. Germline V gene data show CDR1 as MNHEY and CDR2 as SVGAGI. The CDR3 length is 12 residues. The CDR3, as DNA: TGTGCCAGCAGAACAGGTGGTAGCGAGCAGTACTTC. Its protein product is CASRTGGSEQYF.

The V gene is TRBV5-1, the J gene TRBJ2-3, with 7 nucleotides matching TRBD1. The CDR3 sequence is 15 residues long. V shed 3 bases and J 2 bases; nucleotides not matched to a gene: 6. CDR1 SGHRS and CDR2 YFSETQ come from the germline V gene. The CDR3 coding sequence is TGCGCCAGCAGCTGGGACAGACGACTCACAGATACGCAGTATTTT. It encodes CASSWDRRLTDTQYF.

The CDR3: CSARDSRKSSTDTQYF. DNA for the CDR3: TGCAGTGCTAGAGATTCCCGGAAGAGTAGCACAGATACGCAGTATTTT. The chain recombines TRBV20-1 with TRBJ2-3; D gene ambiguous. Germline-derived CDR1 and CDR2 are DFQATT and SNEGSKA (reference sequence). Trimming pared 0 bases from V and 0 bases from J, leaving 13 bases between. CDR3 size: 16 residues.

This clonotype has a count of ten or more. The chain couples TRBV30 to TRBJ1-1; 7 bases are shared with TRBD1. The CDR3 length is 16 residues. Germline trimming cut 2 bases from V and 4 bases from J; bases unmatched to any gene: 13. Germline CDR1 GTSNPN, CDR2 SVGIG (reference sequence). The CDR3: CAWSFPGGLGGTEAFF. The CDR3 DNA reads as TGTGCCTGGAGTTTTCCAGGGGGGTTGGGTGGCACTGAAGCTTTCTTT.

This clonotype was seen a few times. The CDR3 spells CASSGQKFNYGYTF. The CDR3, as DNA: TGTGCCAGCAGCGGACAGAAATTCAACTATGGCTACACCTTC. The genes are TRBV9 and TRBJ1-2; D possibly corresponds to TRBD1 (5 bases). Germline V lookup: CDR1 SGDLS, CDR2 YYNGEE. The CDR3 has 14 residues. Trimming left V 3 bases short and J 2 bases short, with 11 bases between.

This clonotype has just a few counts. The chain has TRBV29-1 and TRBJ1-1, with TRBD1 matching over 9 bases. The CDR3 is made up of 12 amino acids. Germline loops: CDR1 SQVTM, CDR2 ANQGSEA. J was trimmed by 8 bases and V by 5 bases; bases with no gene match: 6. The DNA of the CDR3 is TGCAGCGTTTCCGGGACAGGGATCGAAGCTTTCTTT. Translating it yields CSVSGTGIEAFF.

This clonotype showed up many times. V gene TRBV4-3 combines with J gene TRBJ2-1; tentatively, D is TRBD2 (7 bases). CDR3 length equals 15 residues. V shed 0 bases and J shed 5 bases, with 11 bases lying between them. Germline CDR1 LGHNA, CDR2 YSLEER. CDR3 DNA sequence: TGCGCCAGCAGCCAAGAAGGGGGGACTAACAATGAGCAGTTCTTC. It is translated as CASSQEGGTNNEQFF.

The chain recombines TRBV29-1 with TRBJ2-7; D may match TRBD1 or TRBD2 (6 bases each). The CDR3 sequence is 12 residues long. CDR1 SQVTM and CDR2 ANQGSEA come from the germline V gene. V lost 4 bases and J 4 bases, leaving 11 bases between the germline ends. DNA of the CDR3: TGCAGCGTTGTGGAGGGGACATACGAGCAGTACTTC. Protein: CSVVEGTYEQYF.

This clonotype occurred many times. The J gene is TRBJ1-4, the V gene TRBV27; a possible D gene is TRBD1 (6 bases). The CDR3 has 14 amino acids. Trimming pared 4 bases from V and 8 bases from J, leaving 14 bases between. Germline V gene data show CDR1 as MNHEY and CDR2 as SMNVEV (reference sequence). The DNA of the CDR3 is TGTGCCAGCAGTTCACAACAGGGCGTGGAAAAACTGTTTTTT. It yields the protein CASSSQQGVEKLFF.

Note on this clonotype: A much larger clone lies one base from this, so it may be a read error. V gene TRBV12-3 or TRBV12-4 combines with J gene TRBJ2-1; D uncertain. This CDR3 contains 11 residues. This CDR3 reads CASSSFNEQSF. CDR3 nucleotides: TGTGCCAGCAGTTCCTTCAATGAGCAGTCCTTC.